The source of this T cell receptor (beta chain) is a study of control samples from healthy donors and cancer patients. There are 16 residues in the CDR3. The J segment lost 5 bases and the V segment lost 3 bases, leaving 9 bases of the junction unmatched. The germline gives CDR1 SGHRS, CDR2 YFSETQ. The method was immunoSEQ multiplex PCR; TCRdb's version includes in-frame clones alone and lacks a portion of them. Seen here are about 160,000 clones, approximately 94% observed once, and the top ten hold roughly 8.4%. The V call is TRBV5-1, the J call TRBJ1-2; 11 bases line up with TRBD1. The sequence derives from a woman aged 40 to 50 in good health. The sequenced sample consisted of blood. The CDR3 region is CASSSDGTGGRYGYTF. CDR3 sequence (DNA): TGCGCCAGCAGCTCCGACGGGACAGGGGGAAGGTATGGCTACACCTTC.